Included here is one T cell receptor beta chain sequence, with context. Its antigen remains unknown. Compared with germline, one end of the junction differs, possibly owing to a read error. The CDR3 sequence is 16 residues long. Germline CDR1 is SSHAT and CDR2 is FNYEAQ (reference sequence). One entry per CDR3 protein results from TCRdb running MiXCR on the 5' RACE reads. Of under 300,000 distinct CDR3 sequences in the sample, over 11% were seen once. The data stem from a study of identical twins. Study-wide results and limits: Some out-of-frame alpha sequences were shared by twins, and these showed excess low generation probability. Beta out-of-frame twin sharing showed a weaker excess. Invariant populations such as MAIT and iNKT cells could partly muddle zero-insertion analyses.

All donors were healthy, and all were Caucasian. The sequencing sample was made of memory (CD45RO+) T cells sorted from blood. The TCR originated in a woman aged 18-30 years in good health. This chain joins TRBV7-7 and TRBJ2-1, with a weak D call TRBD1 (6 bases). The CDR3 sequence is CASSPRGSAVQGEQFF. DNA of the CDR3: TGTGCTAGCAGCCCCCGCGGATCGGCGGTGCAGGGGGAGCAGTTCTTC.